This entry concerns a single TCR beta chain. The data derive from a study of blood T cell repertoires in COVID-19. Study-wide background: The United States, Italy and Spain supplied acute and convalescent COVID-19 samples. Nucleic acid was either cDNA or gDNA, and it came from T cells, B-cell-depleted T cells, or PBMCs.

V lost 4 bases, J lost 0 bases, and 17 bases stayed unmatched. The length of the CDR3 is 19 residues. Seattle researchers signed up patients amid active infection and tracked them longitudinally. The authors' processing: Reference gene primer amplification yielded estimated nucleated cell counts. Clones were read by immunoSEQ multiplex PCR, and TCRdb kept only the in-frame ones, dropping some. V, J and clone size are taken as reported in that table, and D and trimming were inferred from the DNA itself. The sample includes about 160,000 clones, approximately 95% of them seen just once. The TCR sequence derives from a woman in her sixties with COVID-19, enrolled during active disease. V is TRBV23-1 and J is TRBJ1-1, with 7 bases lining up with TRBD1. TRBV23-1 is filed as an ORF, its function uncertain. Sequencing used peripheral blood. The CDR3 sequence: CASSPLKVGQGDMNTEAFF. CDR3 nucleotides: TGCGCCAGCAGTCCCCTAAAGGTGGGTCAGGGGGACATGAACACTGAAGCTTTCTTT.